This T cell receptor (beta chain) was captured by sequencing in a study of blood T cell repertoires in COVID-19. A note on this clone: The sample has other DNA sequences that encode this CDR3 too.

Assay used: immunoSEQ multiplex PCR; TCRdb lists only in-frame clones, some missing. The sample consists of about 170,000 clones, roughly 80% of them appearing once. V was pared by 1 base and J by 6 bases, with 10 bases between. CDR1 is SGHRS, CDR2 YFSETQ, per germline. The CDR3 length is 13 residues. This TCR was recovered from a human donor with acute or convalescent COVID-19. The donor label of this sample is uncertain. V is TRBV5-1 and J is TRBJ1-1, with unresolved D. Source material: peripheral blood. CDR3 sequence reads: CASSLPTGAEAFF. DNA of the CDR3: TGCGCCAGCAGCTTGCCGACCGGGGCTGAAGCTTTCTTT.